These 19 T cell receptor beta chains originate from one sample sequenced in a study of spatial heterogeneity in lung cancer. Findings and caveats of the study: Counts of expanded intratumoral alpha and beta TCRs tracked tumor mutation counts.

Time point denoted: sample taken at primary tumor resection. Using its own MiXCR run on the 5' RACE reads, TCRdb lists one record per CDR3 protein. The sample lists around 16,000 distinct CDR3 sequences; approximately 7% were seen once. Antigen specificity for these receptors is unknown. The input for sequencing was lung tumor tissue, taken at surgery. These receptors came from a female donor with early-stage non-small cell lung cancer.

Many counts were recorded for this clonotype. The chain links TRBV7-6 to TRBJ2-3, with TRBD2 matching over 8 bases. V dropped 3 bases and J dropped 0; count of bases not matched to a gene: 5. The CDR3 consists of 16 residues. Germline CDR1 is SGHVS and CDR2 is FNYEAQ. In nucleotides, the CDR3 is TGTGCCAGCAGCTTTGGTAGCGGGACTAGCACAGATACGCAGTATTTT. This encodes CASSFGSGTSTDTQYF.

About this clonotype: Given a much more abundant clone one base away, this may be a read error. The V and J genes are TRBV10-3 and TRBJ2-7; tentatively, D is TRBD1 (6 bases). V lost 8 bases and J 3 bases, leaving 11 bases between the germline ends. Germline lookup yields CDR1 ENHRY and CDR2 SYGVKD. CDR3 length equals 12 residues. CDR3 nucleotide sequence: TGTGCCATCCGCGAACAGGGCTACGAGCAGTACTTC. This sequence encodes CAIREQGYEQYF.

At least ten counts were recorded for this clonotype. The J gene is TRBJ1-1, the V gene TRBV7-3, with D unclear. This CDR3 has 13 amino acids. The germline gives CDR1 SGHTA, CDR2 FQGTGA. V was clipped by 2 bases and J by 0 bases, with 4 bases between them. The CDR3: CASSLYMNTEAFF. In DNA form, the CDR3 reads TGTGCCAGCAGCTTATACATGAACACTGAAGCTTTCTTT.

This clonotype was seen repeatedly, ten times or more. CDR3 sequence reads: CSARDPVGTDTQYF. The DNA for the CDR3 is TGCAGTGCTAGAGATCCGGTGGGCACAGATACGCAGTATTTT. V usage is TRBV20-1 and J usage is TRBJ2-3, with no clear D. Germline CDR1 DFQATT, CDR2 SNEGSKA (reference sequence). V was shortened by 0 bases and J by 1 base, with 8 bases between the two germline ends. The CDR3 is made up of 14 amino acids.

This clonotype has at least ten counts. V is TRBV7-2 and J is TRBJ2-1; tentatively, D is TRBD1 (6 bases). With 1 base removed from V and 1 base from J, the gap between germline ends came to 11 bases. Germline V gene data show CDR1 as SGHTA and CDR2 as FQGNSA. This CDR3 has 16 amino acids. CDR3 nucleotide sequence: TGTGCCAGCAGCTTAGGTGCCAGGGGTTCCTACAATGAGCAGTTCTTC. It is translated as CASSLGARGSYNEQFF.

Many counts were recorded for this clonotype. The V and J genes are TRBV29-1 and TRBJ2-3; D ambiguous. CDR1 is SQVTM and CDR2 is ANQGSEA in the germline V gene. CDR3 length: 13 amino acids. V lost 7 bases, J lost 3 bases, and 14 bases lay in between. CDR3 nucleotide sequence: TGCAGCGCCACCCCCCCCGGTACAGATACGCAGTATTTT. The encoded protein is CSATPPGTDTQYF.

This clonotype rates as medium-sized. The rearrangement joins TRBV24-1 to TRBJ2-1; either TRBD1 or TRBD2 may fit D (5 bases each). This CDR3 is built from 17 residues. Trimming cost V 4 bases and J 5 bases, with 20 bases left between them. Germline V gene sequence: CDR1 KGHDR, CDR2 SFDVKD. CDR3 amino acids: CATSDPSRDGPNNEQFF. The CDR3 DNA reads TGTGCCACCAGTGACCCATCTCGGGACGGGCCTAACAATGAGCAGTTCTTC.

This clonotype came up many times. The chain is built from TRBV7-3 and TRBJ2-3; 12 bases are shared with TRBD2. The CDR3 consists of 18 residues. Germline loops: CDR1 SGHTA, CDR2 FQGTGA. V lost 0 bases to trimming and J lost 4 bases; unmatched junction nucleotides: 8. The CDR3 is CASSLTTGLAGRPDTQYF. In DNA form, the CDR3 reads TGTGCCAGCAGCTTAACGACAGGACTAGCGGGGCGTCCAGATACGCAGTATTTT.

This clonotype was seen ten or more times. The rearrangement uses TRBV11-2 and TRBJ2-1; D gene uncertain. The CDR3 has 12 residues. Trimming took 3 bases from V and 7 from J, leaving 7 bases between them. From germline, CDR1 is SGHAT and CDR2 FQNNGV. DNA of the CDR3: TGTGCCAGCAGCTTTAGTCAGAATGAGCAGTTCTTC. This translates into CASSFSQNEQFF. Full variable domain (missing parts from reference TRBV11-2 and TRBJ2-1): EAGVAQSPRYKIIEKRQSVAFWCNPISGHATLYWYQQILGQGPKLLIQFQNNGVVDDSQLPKDRFSAERLKGVDSTLKIQPAKLEDSAVYLCASSFSQNEQFFGPGTRLTVL.

The chain couples TRBV7-2 to TRBJ2-1; D may be TRBD1 or TRBD2 (5 bases each). Germline V gene lookup returns CDR1 SGHTA and CDR2 FQGNSA. The CDR3 loop spans 15 amino acids. Trimming left V 5 bases short and J 7 bases short, with 18 bases between. This CDR3 reads CASSPGASTANEQFF. The DNA of the CDR3 is TGTGCCAGCAGCCCCGGGGCGTCGACAGCTAATGAGCAGTTCTTC.

In this sample, this clonotype turned up many times. This chain's CDR3 is CASSTPTGGRQPQHF. For the CDR3, the DNA is TGTGCCAGCAGCACCCCGACAGGGGGAAGGCAGCCCCAGCATTTT. This chain links TRBV21-1 with TRBJ1-5; the table's D call, TRBD1, was not checked against the DNA. TRBV21-1 is given as a pseudogene. The CDR3 is made up of 15 amino acids.

This clonotype was seen at least ten times. The chain links TRBV4-1 to TRBJ2-1; the match to TRBD1 covers 8 bases. This CDR3 is 16 amino acids long. Trimming removed 8 bases from V and 6 bases from J; junction bases left unmatched: 15. The V gene's germline CDR1 is MGHRA and CDR2 YSYEKL. In DNA, the CDR3 is TGCGCCAGCGCACCCGCCGCGGCAGGGGGCTTCAATGAGCAGTTCTTC. Its protein is CASAPAAAGGFNEQFF.

The V gene is TRBV12-5, the J gene TRBJ1-1; D remains ambiguous. CDR1 is LGHNT and CDR2 is FRNRAP in the germline V gene. V was cut by 1 base and J by 1 base, with 4 bases left in between. CDR3 length equals 13 residues. The CDR3 loop is CASGLDGNTEAFF. CDR3 sequence (DNA): TGTGCTAGTGGTTTGGATGGGAACACTGAAGCTTTCTTT. The full variable domain, completed using reference TRBV12-5 and TRBJ1-1, is DARVTQTPRHKVTEMGQEVTMRCQPILGHNTVFWYRQTMMQGLELLAYFRNRAPLDDSGMPKDRFSAEMPDATLATLKIQPSEPRDSAVYFCASGLDGNTEAFFGQGTRLTVV.

This clonotype showed up many times. The gene calls are TRBV6-1 and TRBJ1-2; D is uncertain. The ends were cut back, 2 bases at V and 0 bases at J, with 4 bases in the middle. This CDR3 is 13 amino acids long. In germline, CDR1 is MNHNS, CDR2 SASEGT. The CDR3: CASSERPNYGYTF. DNA of the CDR3: TGTGCCAGCAGTGAACGTCCTAACTATGGCTACACCTTC.

This clonotype is medium-sized by share. The chain couples TRBV7-2 to TRBJ2-5, with 13 nucleotides matching TRBD2. This CDR3 contains 17 residues. Germline V gene lookup returns CDR1 SGHTA and CDR2 FQGNSA. Unmatched junction bases numbered 10, after V lost 4 bases and J lost 5 bases. CDR3 residues: CASSSSTSGGAYETQYF. CDR3 coding DNA: TGTGCCAGCAGCTCCAGCACTAGCGGGGGGGCCTATGAGACCCAGTACTTC. The whole variable domain, remainder taken from reference TRBV7-2 and TRBJ2-5, is GAGVSQSPSNKVTEKGKDVELRCDPISGHTALYWYRQSLGQGLEFLIYFQGNSAPDKSGLPSDRFSAERTGGSVSTLTIQRTQQEDSAVYLCASSSSTSGGAYETQYFGPGTRLLVL.

This clonotype occurred many times. The chain links TRBV2 to TRBJ1-6; 7 nucleotides line up with TRBD1. This CDR3 region has 15 residues. Germline-derived CDR1 and CDR2 are SNHLY and FYNNEI. V lost 5 bases to trimming and J lost 9 bases; unmatched junction nucleotides: 10. CDR3 sequence: CASSPDRAMVSPLHF. In nucleotides, the CDR3 is TGTGCCAGCAGTCCCGACAGGGCTATGGTTTCACCCCTCCACTTT.

This clonotype has ten or more counts. The chain recombines TRBV5-6 with TRBJ1-2, with D perhaps matching TRBD1 (6 bases). Per germline, CDR1 SGHDT and CDR2 YYEEEE. The CDR3 is 15 amino acids. V was shortened by 4 bases and J by 0 bases, with 13 bases between the two germline ends. The CDR3 here is CASSPRGQANYGYTF. CDR3 coding DNA: TGTGCCAGCAGCCCCCGGGGGCAGGCTAACTATGGCTACACCTTC.

This clonotype turned up a few times. The chain is built from TRBV27 and TRBJ2-3; 9 positions agree with TRBD1. Looked up from germline, CDR1 is MNHEY and CDR2 is SMNVEV (reference sequence). The CDR3 is 17 residues long. V lost 1 base, J lost 5 bases, and 10 bases stayed unmatched. The CDR3 nucleotides read TGTGCCAGCAGTTTATTGACCGTAAGACAGGGGGAAGATACGCAGTATTTT. Protein product: CASSLLTVRQGEDTQYF.

There are many counts of this clonotype. This sequence joins TRBV24-1 and TRBJ2-3; 12 nucleotides match TRBD1. The CDR3 is 15 amino acids. CDR1 and CDR2 (germline): KGHDR, SFDVKD. J was trimmed by 6 bases and V by 6 bases; bases with no gene match: 6. The CDR3 nucleotides are TGTGCCACCAGTTCCGGGACAGGGGGCTGGGATACGCAGTATTTT. Protein product: CATSSGTGGWDTQYF.